Following are 15 T cell receptor beta chains from one sample sequenced in a study of cytomegalovirus exposure and HLA in healthy donors. This PCR relied on a set of 60 Vbeta primers and 13 Jbeta primers. The assay was immunoSEQ multiplex PCR, and TCRdb's table has in-frame clones only and misses some. The sample shows 150,000 to 200,000 clones, roughly three quarters of them seen only once. Material for sequencing was PBMCs. The receptors were sampled from a woman between 45 and 60 years old in good health and CMV-seronegative.

The table lists this clone with a count of one. V gene TRBV9 combines with J gene TRBJ2-5, with unresolved D. The CDR3 extends over 14 amino acids. CDR1 and CDR2 (germline): SGDLS, YYNGEE. V gave up 0 bases and J gave up 1 base, with 7 bases separating them. The CDR3 DNA is TGTGCCAGCAGCGTAGATCCTATCCAAGAGACCCAGTACTTC. Residues: CASSVDPIQETQYF.

V usage is TRBV7-9 and J usage is TRBJ2-1; D might be TRBD2 (5 bases). The CDR3 has 14 residues. V lost 5 bases and J lost 2, with 10 bases in between. Germline V CDR1 and CDR2: SEHNR, FQNEAQ (reference sequence). CDR3 amino acids: CASSNRETYNEQFF. The CDR3 DNA is TGTGCCAGCAGCAACCGGGAAACCTACAATGAGCAGTTCTTC.

This chain joins TRBV7-9 and TRBJ2-2, with 7 bases matching TRBD2. This CDR3 spans 17 amino acids. J lost 0 bases, V lost 5 bases, and 9 bases had no gene match. CDR1 is SEHNR, CDR2 FQNEAQ, per germline (reference sequence). In DNA, the CDR3 is TGTGCCAGCAGCACCACCGGGCTAGCGGCGAACACCGGGGAGCTGTTTTTT. This sequence encodes CASSTTGLAANTGELFF. Full variable domain (missing parts from reference TRBV7-9 and TRBJ2-2): DTGVSQNPRHKITKRGQNVTFRCDPISEHNRLYWYRQTLGQGPEFLTYFQNEAQLEKSRLLSDRFSAERPKGSFSTLEIQRTEQGDSAMYLCASSTTGLAANTGELFFGEGSRLTVL.

This rearrangement joins TRBV7-3 to TRBJ2-1, with 14 bases that match TRBD2. In germline, CDR1 is SGHTA, CDR2 FQGTGA. The CDR3 extends over 16 amino acids. V dropped 0 bases and J dropped 9; count of bases not matched to a gene: 4. CDR3 sequence: CASSLTGTSGSIEQFF. The CDR3 region has the DNA TGTGCCAGCAGCTTAACAGGGACTAGCGGGAGTATTGAGCAGTTCTTC.

This chain connects TRBV5-8 to TRBJ2-5; D possibly corresponds to TRBD2 (6 bases). Germline assignment: CDR1 SGHTS and CDR2 YDEGEE. V lost 0 bases to trimming and J lost 5 bases, with 11 bases between them. The CDR3 covers 14 residues. CDR3 nucleotides: TGTGCCAGCAGCTTGGAATCCGGAGGGGAGACCCAGTACTTC. Its translation: CASSLESGGETQYF.

The V gene is TRBV2, the J gene TRBJ1-3; no reliable D call. Germline V gene data show CDR1 as SNHLY and CDR2 as FYNNEI. The CDR3 length is 12 residues. Trimming removed 4 bases at V and 8 bases at J, with 9 bases between. CDR3 sequence: CASSAPRDTIYF. The CDR3 DNA sequence: TGTGCCAGCAGTGCCCCCCGGGACACCATATATTTT.

The chain links TRBV7-2 to TRBJ1-4; no firm D call. Trimming stripped 4 bases from V and 8 bases from J, with 11 bases between. Germline V CDR1 and CDR2: SGHTA, FQGNSA. CDR3 size: 13 residues. The CDR3, as DNA: TGTGCCAGCAGCTCACGGGTTGCCGAAAAACTGTTTTTT. Residues: CASSSRVAEKLFF.

The CDR3 region is CASSGSGGVDTQYF. The CDR3 nucleotides read TGTGCCAGCAGCGGAAGCGGGGGGGTCGATACGCAGTATTTT. The rearrangement links TRBV9 to TRBJ2-3; 10 bases line up with TRBD2. Germline trimming cut 3 bases from V and 6 bases from J; bases unmatched to any gene: 4. The CDR3 length is 14 residues. Germline lookup yields CDR1 SGDLS and CDR2 YYNGEE.

This clone was seen more than once but under ten times. The gene calls are TRBV7-6 and TRBJ2-7; D ambiguous. CDR1 is SGHVS, CDR2 FNYEAQ, per germline. Trimming pared 2 bases from V and 3 bases from J, leaving 8 bases between. There are 13 residues in the CDR3. CDR3 DNA: TGTGCCAGCAGCTTAATAAACAGCTACGAGCAGTACTTC. Encoded protein: CASSLINSYEQYF.

A word on this clone: The germline gene is not matched at one end of the junction; a read error may be the cause. This chain uses TRBV7-2 with TRBJ2-7; 10 bases are a match to TRBD1. CDR1 is SGHTA, CDR2 FQGNSA, per germline. This CDR3 comprises 14 residues. CDR3 residues: CACSLRGQGNEQYF. In DNA form, the CDR3 reads TGTGCCTGCAGCTTGCGGGGACAGGGGAACGAGCAGTACTTC.

The chain is built from TRBV19 and TRBJ1-6; 9 bases are shared with TRBD1. Germline lookup yields CDR1 LNHDA and CDR2 SQIVND (reference sequence). There are 18 residues in the CDR3. V gave up 6 bases and J gave up 0 bases; unmatched junction bases: 9. CDR3 protein: CASSAGTGWPSYNSPLHF. In DNA, the CDR3 is TGTGCCAGTAGCGCCGGGACAGGGTGGCCCTCCTATAATTCACCCCTCCACTTT. The full variable domain, its missing parts supplied by reference TRBV19 and TRBJ1-6, is DGGITQSPKYLFRKEGQNVTLSCEQNLNHDAMYWYRQDPGQGLRLIYYSQIVNDFQKGDIAEGYSVSREKKESFPLTVTSAQKNPTAFYLCASSAGTGWPSYNSPLHFGNGTRLTVT.

The chain links TRBV25-1 to TRBJ2-7; 8 bases match TRBD2. Germline V gene lookup returns CDR1 MGHDK and CDR2 SYGVNS. This CDR3 comprises 17 residues. J was trimmed by 4 bases and V by 6 bases; bases with no gene match: 17. The CDR3 DNA reads TGTGCCAGCAGCGTCATAGCGGGGATTAATAAGGGGTACGAGCAGTACTTC. Its translation is CASSVIAGINKGYEQYF.

The chain carries TRBV18 and TRBJ1-5, with D tentatively TRBD1 (5 bases). Looked up from germline, CDR1 is KGHSH and CDR2 is LQKENI. V was pared by 3 bases and J by 6 bases, with 9 bases between. The CDR3 is 13 amino acids. The CDR3, as DNA: TGTGCCAGCTCACCGGGGCGGAGTCAGCCCCAGCATTTT. This codes for CASSPGRSQPQHF.

The chain combines TRBV2 with TRBJ1-6, with D tentatively TRBD1 (5 bases). Germline V CDR1 and CDR2: SNHLY, FYNNEI. V shed 1 base and J shed 5 bases, with 6 bases lying between them. The length of the CDR3 is 14 residues. For the CDR3, the DNA is TGTGCCAGCAGTGAAGAGGGGAATAATTCACCCCTCCACTTT. Residues: CASSEEGNNSPLHF.

The chain recombines TRBV28 with TRBJ1-2; the D gene is possibly TRBD1 (6 bases). V was pared by 2 bases and J by 7 bases, with 20 bases between. This CDR3 is built from 16 residues. Looked up from germline, CDR1 is MDHEN and CDR2 is SYDVKM. CDR3 in amino acids: CASSLPPPGTPPGYTF. The DNA of the CDR3 is TGTGCCAGCAGTTTACCCCCCCCCGGGACACCGCCTGGCTACACCTTC.